Detailed here is one T cell receptor (beta chain). The antigen remains unidentified. The sample is drawn from a study of cytomegalovirus exposure and HLA in healthy donors. PCR employed 60 Vbeta and 13 Jbeta primers. Sequenced by immunoSEQ multiplex PCR; TCRdb stores in-frame clones only, minus some. The table includes some 120,000 clones, over 60% detected once. General study findings and limits: Earlier analysis yielded a pattern in which most TCR beta V segments were productive about 87% or about 30% of the time.

This CDR3 has 14 residues. Trimming pared 4 bases from V and 2 bases from J, leaving 12 bases between. CDR1 and CDR2 (germline): SEHNR, FQNEAQ (reference sequence). Sequences were obtained from PBMCs. The TCR comes from a woman aged 25 to 39 in good health and CMV-seronegative. The J gene is TRBJ2-7, the V gene TRBV7-9, with D perhaps matching TRBD2 (5 bases). CDR3 bases: TGTGCCAGCAGCTCGGGGTCCTCTACCTACGAGCAGTACTTC. Translated: CASSSGSSTYEQYF.